A selection of T cell receptor beta chains follows, all from one sample in a study of vaccination and CD4 T cells after COVID-19. TCRdb processed the PCR reads anew with MiXCR; each CDR3 protein has one entry. Counted here are about 15,000 distinct CDR3 sequences, 69% occurring once; the ten biggest clones make up 1.1%. Sequencing used CD4+ T cells from blood, obtained after SARS-CoV-2 vaccination. The receptor set was obtained from a human donor who had recovered from COVID-19. Both conserved end residues are trimmed from each CDR3. Rows may omit the clone size; those that give it use once, few, many or a size class.

>-|TRBV7-3|TRBJ2-5
ASSSSGKETQY
>once|TRBV7-3|TRBJ2-3
ASSLNAGVADTQY
>few|TRBV2|TRBJ1-5
ASSVESNQPQH
>-|TRBV6-5|TRBJ1-2
ASSSDRYYGYT
>-|TRBV20-1|TRBJ2-5
SGQQETQY
>-|TRBV20-1|TRBJ1-1
SARELGEAF
>-|TRBV7-9|TRBJ1-4
ASSWDPNEKLF
>-|TRBV28|TRBJ1-2
ASSLPMGGQGAGGYT
>few|TRBV6-1|TRBJ1-6
ASSRGSNSPLH
>-|TRBV19|TRBJ1-5
ASSIPNRGGNQPQH
>few|TRBV20-1|TRBJ2-1
SATGSLAGAPEQF